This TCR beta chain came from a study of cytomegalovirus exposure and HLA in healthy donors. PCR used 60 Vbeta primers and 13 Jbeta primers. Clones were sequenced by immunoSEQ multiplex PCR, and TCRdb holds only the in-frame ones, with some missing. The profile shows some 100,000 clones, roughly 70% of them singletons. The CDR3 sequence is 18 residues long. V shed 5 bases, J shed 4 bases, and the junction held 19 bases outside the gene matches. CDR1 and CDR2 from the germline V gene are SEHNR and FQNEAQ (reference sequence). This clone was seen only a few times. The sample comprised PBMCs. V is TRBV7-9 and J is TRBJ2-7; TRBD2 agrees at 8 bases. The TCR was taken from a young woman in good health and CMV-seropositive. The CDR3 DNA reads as TGTGCCAGCAGCAAACTGACTAGCGCAAGGCTTGGCCCTTACGAGCAGTACTTC. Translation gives CASSKLTSARLGPYEQYF.